In this sample, the clone carrying this T cell receptor beta chain turned up a few times. The antigen is undetermined. Expressed TCRB transcripts got sequenced, as all isolated RNA was reverse transcribed. The assay was immunoSEQ multiplex PCR, and TCRdb's table has in-frame clones only and misses some. The table lists around 690,000 clones, 12% of them singletons. These data belong to a study of beta chain features in type 1 diabetes. Overall study findings and caveats: Type 1 diabetes patients had moderately but significantly shorter TCRB CDR3s in all four CD4+ subsets.

Each population that was sorted was more than 95% pure. The sequencing sample was made of naive CD4+ T cells from blood. This receptor was obtained from a man aged 25-40 years with type 1 diabetes.

The CDR3 DNA sequence: TGTGCCAGCAGCTTACTCGGCGGATCCTACGAGCAGTACTTC. This translates into CASSLLGGSYEQYF. This chain joins TRBV5-4 and TRBJ2-7, with D unresolved. The germline V and J ends were trimmed by 2 bases and 1 base, with 10 bases remaining between them. The CDR3 is made up of 14 amino acids. The germline gives CDR1 SGHNT, CDR2 YYREEE (reference sequence).